The clone carrying this TCR beta chain has a count of ten or more. Its cognate antigen is unknown. Reverse transcribing all isolated RNA meant expressed TCRB transcripts were sequenced. The protocol was immunoSEQ multiplex PCR, while the TCRdb copy is restricted to in-frame clones and leaves out a portion. The sample includes 110,000 to 150,000 clones, over 8% of them seen just once. This sample was taken from a study of beta chain features in type 1 diabetes. Broader study findings: Among all four CD4+ subsets, Type 1 diabetes patients had TCRB CDR3s that were moderately but significantly shorter. More deletions and fewer insertions at VDJ junctions were seen in type 1 diabetes patients.

With 8 bases clipped from V and 7 bases from J, the junction kept 4 bases outside the gene matches. The V gene's germline CDR1 is SGHDN and CDR2 FVKESK. This CDR3 has 13 amino acids. This chain connects TRBV14 to TRBJ1-6, with 8 bases identical to TRBD1. Material: central memory CD4+ T cells from blood. The receptor comes from a woman aged 35 to 49 in good health. CDR3 amino acids: CASAPGGNSPLHF. The CDR3 DNA reads as TGTGCCAGCGCCCCAGGGGGCAATTCACCCCTCCACTTT. The whole variable domain, remainder taken from reference TRBV14 and TRBJ1-6, is EAGVTQFPSHSVIEKGQTVTLRCDPISGHDNLYWYRRVMGKEIKFLLHFVKESKQDESGMPNNRFLAERTGGTYSTLKVQPAELEDSGVYFCASAPGGNSPLHFGNGTRLTVT.